What follows are 10 T cell receptor beta chains derived from one specimen sequenced in a study of control samples from healthy donors and cancer patients. TCRdb's table, derived via immunoSEQ multiplex PCR, lists solely in-frame clones and lacks some. The repertoire holds 90,000 to 100,000 clones, approximately 81% seen once, with 10% in the top ten. Sequenced sample: blood. All receptors come from a woman aged 25 to 39 in good health.

The rearrangement links TRBV7-2 to TRBJ1-5; D gene unclear. V was clipped by 5 bases and J by 6 bases, with 20 bases between them. There are 16 residues in the CDR3. Germline V lookup: CDR1 SGHTA, CDR2 FQGNSA. The DNA for the CDR3 is TGTGCCAGCAGCACCCGGGCCCTGTTTGATGGTCAGCCCCAGCATTTT. It codes for CASSTRALFDGQPQHF.

The chain is built from TRBV6-6 and TRBJ1-2; TRBD1 matches at 11 bases. The trim removed 5 bases at V and 4 bases at J, leaving 12 bases unmatched. The germline V gene has CDR1 MNHNY and CDR2 SVGAGI (reference sequence). The CDR3 totals 17 residues. This CDR3 is CASSGSSGTGGGYGYTF. In DNA, the CDR3 is TGTGCCAGCAGTGGATCTTCCGGGACAGGGGGGGGCTATGGCTACACCTTC.

The rearrangement joins TRBV6-5 to TRBJ1-3; D is ambiguous. V lost 6 bases, J lost 4 bases, and 13 bases lay in between. CDR3 length: 14 residues. The V gene's germline CDR1 is MNHEY and CDR2 SVGAGI. CDR3 in amino acids: CASSRQSQGNTIYF. DNA for the CDR3: TGTGCCAGCAGCCGACAAAGTCAGGGAAACACCATATATTTT.

This clone was counted a few times. The rearrangement links TRBV5-8 to TRBJ1-5; D is unclear. Germline CDR1 and CDR2: SGHTS and YDEGEE. Between the trimmed V and J ends, which lost 0 bases and 1 base, there was a span of 8 bases. The CDR3 length is 15 residues. The CDR3 coding sequence is TGTGCCAGCAGCTTGGGCAGCAGAAGCAATCAGCCCCAGCATTTT. Amino acids: CASSLGSRSNQPQHF.

This clone was counted a few times. The gene calls are TRBV9 and TRBJ1-6, with D uncertain. The V gene lost 0 bases and the J gene lost 11 bases, with 21 bases spanning the gap. Germline V gene sequence: CDR1 SGDLS, CDR2 YYNGEE. The CDR3 is made up of 17 amino acids. The CDR3 loop reads CASSVDSLPITQTPLHF. The DNA for the CDR3 is TGTGCCAGCAGCGTAGACTCTCTGCCTATAACCCAGACACCCCTCCACTTT. The whole variable domain, filled in from reference TRBV9 and TRBJ1-6, reads DSGVTQTPKHLITATGQRVTLRCSPRSGDLSVYWYQQSLDQGLQFLIQYYNGEERAKGNILERFSAQQFPDLHSELNLSSLELGDSALYFCASSVDSLPITQTPLHFGNGTRLTVT.

The chain has TRBV11-2 and TRBJ1-1, with D unresolved. From germline, CDR1 is SGHAT and CDR2 FQNNGV. The germline V and J ends were trimmed by 2 bases and 5 bases, with 6 bases remaining between them. CDR3 size: 12 residues. Here the CDR3 reads CASSLSRTEAFF. DNA of the CDR3: TGTGCCAGCAGCTTATCGAGGACTGAAGCTTTCTTT.

The V gene is TRBV29-1, the J gene TRBJ2-6, with D maybe TRBD1 (6 bases). The CDR3 length is 13 residues. With 7 bases removed from V and 3 bases from J, the gap between germline ends came to 10 bases. Germline-derived CDR1 and CDR2 are SQVTM and ANQGSEA. CDR3 bases: TGCAGCGCTGGGACATTTGGGGCCAACGTCCTGACTTTC. It codes for CSAGTFGANVLTF.

The V call is TRBV5-4, the J call TRBJ2-7; TRBD1 aligns across 9 bases. This CDR3 is 15 amino acids long. V trimming: 4 bases; J trimming: 2 bases; junction bases outside the gene matches: 7. The germline V gene encodes CDR1 SGHNT and CDR2 YYREEE (reference sequence). The DNA of the CDR3 is TGTGCCAGCAGCACCGGGACAGGGCTTACCTACGAGCAGTACTTC. Protein: CASSTGTGLTYEQYF.

The rearrangement uses TRBV6-2 or TRBV6-3 and TRBJ2-3, with 7 bases lining up with TRBD2. V was pared by 5 bases and J by 2 bases, with 7 bases of the junction left unmatched. Germline assignment: CDR1 MNHEY and CDR2 SVGEGT. The CDR3 sequence is 15 residues long. The CDR3 here is CASSGGTTHTDTQYF. The DNA of the CDR3 is TGTGCCAGCAGTGGAGGGACTACTCACACAGATACGCAGTATTTT.

This clone has only a few counts. The rearrangement uses TRBV5-4 and TRBJ2-1, with TRBD1 identical over 7 bases. The CDR3 consists of 12 residues. The germline gives CDR1 SGHNT, CDR2 YYREEE (reference sequence). V shed 4 bases and J 10 bases; nucleotides not matched to a gene: 5. The CDR3, as DNA: TGTGCCAGCAGCCCCTGGACAGGCGAGCAGTTCTTC. This codes for CASSPWTGEQFF.